This T cell receptor beta chain was obtained from a study of blood T cell repertoires in COVID-19. The germline V and J ends were trimmed by 0 bases and 3 bases, with 10 bases remaining between them. Germline lookup yields CDR1 SGHRS and CDR2 YFSETQ. CDR3 length: 15 residues. Participants had their cohort set by participant-reported clinical history. Method: immunoSEQ multiplex PCR; TCRdb's copy keeps in-frame clones and lacks some. The repertoire holds 350,000 to 400,000 clones, with nearly 90% as singletons. Sequenced input: PBMCs or T cells enriched from blood (not recorded which). The sequence derives from a woman aged 25 to 45 who had recovered from COVID-19. V and J are TRBV5-1 and TRBJ1-5; tentatively, D is TRBD1 (5 bases). For the CDR3, the DNA is TGCGCCAGCAGCTTGGAAGGGGCGCACAATCAGCCCCAGCATTTT. Its protein is CASSLEGAHNQPQHF.